The clone carrying this TCR beta chain was observed a few times. The antigen remains unidentified. Universal primer sites and UMIs were introduced during 5'RACE template-switching synthesis of TCR cDNA. TCRdb reprocessed the 5' RACE reads with MiXCR, giving one entry per CDR3 protein. This sample carries about 550,000 distinct CDR3 sequences, 19% of them seen once, and the ten largest clones take roughly an eighth. The data are from a study of T cells after yellow fever vaccination. For the study at large: With SMART-Seq v4 Ultra Low Input, the fractions containing low cell numbers were prepared. Whole-study findings and limits: The presence of abundant clonotypes contaminating from the bulk population was possible in FACS-sorted repertoires.

The ends were cut back, 1 base at V and 9 bases at J, with 7 bases in the middle. This CDR3 spans 12 amino acids. Germline V gene sequence: CDR1 SGHVS, CDR2 FQNEAQ. Sequencing was performed on PBMCs, taken 15 days after the yellow fever booster vaccination. The TCR comes from a man between 25 and 39 years old who received the YFV17D yellow fever vaccine. The V gene is TRBV7-8, the J gene TRBJ2-1; D remains ambiguous. The CDR3 nucleotides are TGTGCCAGCAGCTTAGTGCAGGTTGAGCAGTTCTTC. It encodes CASSLVQVEQFF.